These T cell receptor beta chains were read from a single sample in a study of blood T cells in healthy people across ages. TCRdb re-derived calls from the 5' RACE reads in MiXCR, one entry per CDR3 protein. In the table there are about 1.6 million distinct CDR3 sequences, around 36% of which are singletons. The sample comprised blood. The receptors were sampled from a woman aged 30 to 39 in good health. CDR3s include the opening cysteine and the closing phenylalanine or tryptophan. A D gene is named only where the DNA matches it firmly. Size is omitted from some rows. Given values are once, few, many or a class for expanded clones.

V	D	size	J	DNA	CDR3
TRBV6-6	TRBD1	few	TRBJ2-7	TGTGCCAGCAGTACCGGGACAGGGATCTGGCAGTACTTC	CASSTGTGIWQYF
TRBV3-1	.	.	TRBJ2-1	TGTGCCGGCAGCCAAGAAGTGAAGGCAGGGAAGGCCAATGAGCAGTTCTTC	CAGSQEVKAGKANEQFF
TRBV25-1	.	few	TRBJ2-3	TGTGCCAGCAGTGAATTCCGGGCCGGAACAGATACGCAGTATTTT	CASSEFRAGTDTQYF
TRBV7-6	.	.	TRBJ2-7	TGTGCCAGCAGCTTAGAGGCGGGGCCGGCTTCCTACGAGCAGTACTTC	CASSLEAGPASYEQYF
TRBV13	.	few	TRBJ2-7	TGTGCCAGCAGCTTATGGGGGGAACAGGGGAACGAGCAGTACTTC	CASSLWGEQGNEQYF
TRBV20-1	TRBD2	few	TRBJ2-1	TGCAGTGCTAGTCCGGGACTAGCGGAGTACAATGAGCAGTTCTTC	CSASPGLAEYNEQFF
TRBV20-1	TRBD1	.	TRBJ1-1	TGCAGTGCTAGAGATCGTGACAGGGGGAACACTGAAGCTTTCTTT	CSARDRDRGNTEAFF
TRBV28	TRBD2	few	TRBJ2-3	TGTGCCAGCACCAAGGGACTATTGCCAGATACGCAGTATTTT	CASTKGLLPDTQYF
TRBV5-1	.	.	TRBJ1-5	TGCGCCAGCAGCTTGGATCCAGCACAGCCCCAGCATTTT	CASSLDPAQPQHF
TRBV20-1	.	.	TRBJ1-1	TGCAGTGCTAGCCCTGGGTCGATCACTGAAGCTTTCTTT	CSASPGSITEAFF
TRBV5-1	TRBD2	many	TRBJ2-7	TGCGCCAGCAGCCTAAAGACTAGCGGGAGCTACGAGCAGTACTTC	CASSLKTSGSYEQYF
TRBV2	.	.	TRBJ2-1	TGTGCCAGCAGCCCCGAGCCCGGCAATGAGCAGTTCTTC	CASSPEPGNEQFF
TRBV15	TRBD2	.	TRBJ2-1	TGTGCCACCAGCAGAGTGGGATACGGGACTAGCGGTCACTCCTACAATGAGCAGTTCTTC	CATSRVGYGTSGHSYNEQFF
TRBV20-1	.	few	TRBJ1-2	TGCAGTGCTCTATTGAACCCGTATGGCTACACCTTC	CSALLNPYGYTF
TRBV20-1	.	few	TRBJ2-1	TGCAGTGCTCCCAGGGGGGGACCATACAATGAGCAGTTCTTC	CSAPRGGPYNEQFF
TRBV27	TRBD1	.	TRBJ1-5	TGTGCCAGTGCCCCCCGGGACAGGGGTTCGCCCCAGCATTTT	CASAPRDRGSPQHF
TRBV5-1	TRBD2	.	TRBJ2-3	TGCGCCAGCAGCTTGGAGTCTAGCGGCGACACAGATACGCAGTATTTT	CASSLESSGDTDTQYF
TRBV4-1	.	.	TRBJ1-6	TGCGCCAGCAGCCAAGGTGACGGTGGCCCCAGGGTCCTCCACTTT	CASSQGDGGPRVLHF
TRBV2	TRBD2	.	TRBJ2-2	TGTGCCAGCAGTAATAGCGGGATAGTCACCGGGGAGCTGTTTTTT	CASSNSGIVTGELFF
TRBV28	TRBD2	.	TRBJ2-7	TGTGCCAGCACTCCCGACAGGGGCGAAACTAGCGGGAGTACCTACGAGCAGTACTTC	CASTPDRGETSGSTYEQYF
TRBV5-1	.	few	TRBJ1-1	TGCGCCAGCAGCCCGAGGGGGGGTGAAGCTTTCTTT	CASSPRGGEAFF
TRBV19	TRBD2	.	TRBJ2-7	TGTGCCAGTAGTCAGTGGCTAGCGGGTGACGAGCAGTACTTC	CASSQWLAGDEQYF
TRBV7-2	.	many	TRBJ2-3	TGTGCCAGCAGTTCTGATAAGACAGGCACAGATACGCAGTATTTT	CASSSDKTGTDTQYF
TRBV12-3/TRBV12-4	.	.	TRBJ2-7	TGTGCCAGCAGTACCACGTTGCGGGGTAACGAGCAGTACTTC	CASSTTLRGNEQYF
TRBV7-6	.	few	TRBJ2-7	TGTGCCAGCAGCCCGGCTGAAGGCGAGCAGTACTTC	CASSPAEGEQYF
TRBV7-9	.	many	TRBJ1-2	TGTGCCAGCAGCTTAGACTATGGCTACACCTTC	CASSLDYGYTF
TRBV5-6	.	.	TRBJ2-7	TGTGCCAGCAGCTTGGGTCCAGGGGGAGGAGAGCAGTACTTC	CASSLGPGGGEQYF
TRBV6-5	TRBD2	few	TRBJ2-1	TGTGCCGGCAGTCGGGGGGGTGAGCAGTTCTTC	CAGSRGGEQFF
TRBV10-2	.	few	TRBJ2-5	TGCGCCACCCGGGCGTCTGGCGGACAAGAGACCCAGTACTTC	CATRASGGQETQYF
TRBV28	.	.	TRBJ2-3	TGTGCCAGCAGTTTCTCCCAGGCAGGCACAGATACGCAGTATTTT	CASSFSQAGTDTQYF
TRBV20-1	.	.	TRBJ2-3	TGCAGTGCTAGGGACCTCGGAGGGTTCGGCACAGATACGCAGTATTTT	CSARDLGGFGTDTQYF
TRBV10-3	TRBD2	.	TRBJ2-3	TGTGCCATCAGTGTGGCTGGGAGGGCAGATACGCAGTATTTT	CAISVAGRADTQYF
TRBV12-3/TRBV12-4	TRBD2	.	TRBJ2-1	TGTGCCAGTGATACTAGCGGGAGGGCCGATGAGCAGTTCTTC	CASDTSGRADEQFF
TRBV5-1	TRBD1	.	TRBJ2-2	TGCGCCAGCAGCTGGGACAGGGAGAACACCGGGGAGCTGTTTTTT	CASSWDRENTGELFF
TRBV7-8	.	.	TRBJ2-7	TGTGCCAGCAGCTTATTGGGGGTGAACGAGCAGTACTTC	CASSLLGVNEQYF
TRBV20-1	TRBD1	.	TRBJ2-1	TGCAGTGCTCCCCAAATTGGGGCCAGGGGGCTAGCTGAGCAGTTCTTC	CSAPQIGARGLAEQFF
TRBV6-2/TRBV6-3	TRBD2	few	TRBJ2-3	TGTGCCAGCAGTTCCCTCCGACTAGCCACAGATACGCAGTATTTT	CASSSLRLATDTQYF
TRBV7-2	.	.	TRBJ1-2	TGTGCCAGCAGTTTCTCTCAAGCCCCGGGTGGCTACACCTTC	CASSFSQAPGGYTF
TRBV20-1	TRBD1	few	TRBJ2-5	TGCAGTGCCGACGTTGGGACAGGGAAACGGGAGACCCAGTACTTC	CSADVGTGKRETQYF
TRBV4-1	.	few	TRBJ2-7	TGCGCCAGCAGCCAGAACGATGCGCAGGCCTACGAGCAGTACTTC	CASSQNDAQAYEQYF
TRBV7-9	.	.	TRBJ2-4	TGTGCCAGCAGCCGAGGGGACTTTACAGGGTCCCTGAAGTACTTC	CASSRGDFTGSLKYF
TRBV4-1	.	.	TRBJ2-2	TGCGCCAGCGGCTCTTCGAAATACGGCACCGGGGAGCTGTTTTTT	CASGSSKYGTGELFF
TRBV7-8	.	few	TRBJ1-2	TGTGCCAGCAGCATAAACAGTCAGGGTTACGGCTACACCTTC	CASSINSQGYGYTF
TRBV20-1	.	few	TRBJ1-1	TGCAGTGCTAGACTCGGCTTCGGGAACACTGAAGCTTTCTTT	CSARLGFGNTEAFF
TRBV5-1	.	.	TRBJ2-3	TGCGCCAGCCGCTTTATGGGGGAAATAGATACGCAGTATTTT	CASRFMGEIDTQYF
TRBV10-3	.	few	TRBJ2-6	TGTGCCATCAGTGACCCAGGGGGGAGTGGAGGGGCCAACGTCCTGACTTTC	CAISDPGGSGGANVLTF
TRBV18	.	few	TRBJ2-3	TGTGCCAGCTCACCAAGCTCGGGGATCACAGATACGCAGTATTTT	CASSPSSGITDTQYF
TRBV15	.	.	TRBJ2-3	TGTGCCACCAGCAGAGATAGGGGACTTTCAGATACGCAGTATTTT	CATSRDRGLSDTQYF
TRBV7-2	TRBD1	.	TRBJ2-7	TGTGCCAGCAGCTTAGACAGGGGGAGCCTCTACGAGCAGTACTTC	CASSLDRGSLYEQYF
TRBV5-1	.	.	TRBJ2-5	TGCGCCAGCAACCCTGGAGGGAGCCAAGAGACCCAGTACTTC	CASNPGGSQETQYF
TRBV5-8	TRBD1	.	TRBJ2-5	TGTGCCAGCAGCCTGCAGATGACAGGGTCCCAAGAGACCCAGTACTTC	CASSLQMTGSQETQYF
TRBV7-6	.	.	TRBJ2-6	TGTGCCAGCAGCTTATCCCGTTCCTCGACTGGGGCGAGGGGGAGGGCCAACGTCCGGACTTTC	CASSLSRSSTGARGRANVRTF
TRBV28	.	.	TRBJ2-1	TGTGCCACCGCCTGGGGGCCGAACAATGAGCGGTTCTTC	CATAWGPNNERFF